A selection of T cell receptor beta chains follows, all from one sample in a study of blood T cell repertoires in COVID-19. Libraries were prepared by immunoSEQ multiplex PCR; TCRdb keeps only in-frame clonotypes and omits some of them. The profile shows about 260,000 clones, about 88% of them singletons. Material: peripheral blood. The receptors shown here come from a man aged 55 to 70 who had recovered from COVID-19. CDR3s leave out the opening cysteine and the closing phenylalanine or tryptophan.

V gene,J gene,CDR3 protein
TRBV5-6,TRBJ1-6,ASSLRGLEGKNSPLH
TRBV5-6,TRBJ1-2,ASSLGGRNYGYT
TRBV2,TRBJ1-4,ASIQGSNEKLF
TRBV7-9,TRBJ2-7,ASSLVSTVADEQY
TRBV5-1,TRBJ1-4,ASSNRDRGEKLF
TRBV5-1,TRBJ2-7,ASSLLGRNEQY
TRBV5-1,TRBJ1-3,ASSPEGSGNTIY
TRBV9,TRBJ1-2,ASSAPRVRGYT
TRBV6-1,TRBJ1-1,ASSEGDRETF
TRBV10-1,TRBJ1-1,ASSESRVNTEAF
TRBV18,TRBJ1-1,ASSPIRGYTEAF